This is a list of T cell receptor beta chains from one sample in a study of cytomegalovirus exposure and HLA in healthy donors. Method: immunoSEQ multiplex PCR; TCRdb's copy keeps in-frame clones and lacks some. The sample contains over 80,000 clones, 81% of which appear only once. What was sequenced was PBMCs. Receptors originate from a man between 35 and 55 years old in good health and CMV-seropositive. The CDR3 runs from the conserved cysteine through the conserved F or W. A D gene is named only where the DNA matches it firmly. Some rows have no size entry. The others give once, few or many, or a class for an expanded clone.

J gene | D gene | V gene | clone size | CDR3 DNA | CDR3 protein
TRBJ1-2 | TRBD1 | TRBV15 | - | TGTGCCACCAGCAGAGATTGGACAGGGGAGACGGACTATGGCTACACCTTC | CATSRDWTGETDYGYTF
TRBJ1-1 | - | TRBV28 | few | TGTGCCAGCAGTTTGGGTGGCCAGGGGAAAGTGAACACTGAAGCTTTCTTT | CASSLGGQGKVNTEAFF
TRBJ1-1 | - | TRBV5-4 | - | TGTGCCAGCAGCAGCCCCGCTAATGAAGCTTTCTTT | CASSSPANEAFF
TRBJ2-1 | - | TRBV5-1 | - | TGCGCCAGCACCCTTCTCCTCCAGGGTAACAATGAGCAGTTCTTC | CASTLLLQGNNEQFF
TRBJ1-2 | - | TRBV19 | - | TGTGCCAGTAGTGGCCGATCGGACAGAGGGTATGGCTACACCTTC | CASSGRSDRGYGYTF
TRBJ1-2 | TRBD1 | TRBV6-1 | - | TGTGCCAGCAGCGGGACAGGGGTCCATGGCTACACCTTC | CASSGTGVHGYTF
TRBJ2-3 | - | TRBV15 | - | TGTGCCACCAGCAGCCTACAAGCGGGTACGCAGTATTTT | CATSSLQAGTQYF
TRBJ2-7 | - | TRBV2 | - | TGTGCCAGCAGTGAACCGGTCTCCTACGAGCAGTACTTC | CASSEPVSYEQYF
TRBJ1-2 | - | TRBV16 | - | TGTGCCAGCAGCCCCAGGGGCCCTAACTATGGCTACACCTTC | CASSPRGPNYGYTF
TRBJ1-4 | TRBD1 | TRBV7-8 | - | TGTGCCAGCAGCTTAACTCCCATCGGACAGGAAAATGAAAAACTGTTTTTT | CASSLTPIGQENEKLFF
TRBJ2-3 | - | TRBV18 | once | TGTGCCAGCTCACCGAACGGGAGAGGGACCACAGATACGCAGTATTTT | CASSPNGRGTTDTQYF
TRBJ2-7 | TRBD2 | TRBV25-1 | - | TGTGCCAGCAGTGTTTCGACTAGCGGGGGGGGGTACGAGCAGTACTTC | CASSVSTSGGGYEQYF
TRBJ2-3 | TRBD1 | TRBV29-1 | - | TGCAGCGGGGCCGGGACAGCCGCTAGCACAGATACGCAGTATTTT | CSGAGTAASTDTQYF
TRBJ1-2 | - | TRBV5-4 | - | TGTGCCAGCAGCGACTATACACCAACGGTGGACTATGGCTACACCTTC | CASSDYTPTVDYGYTF
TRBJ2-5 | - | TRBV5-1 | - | TGCGCCAGCAGCTCTCCGAGGAAGACCCAGTACTTC | CASSSPRKTQYF
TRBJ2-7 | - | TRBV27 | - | TGTGCCAGCAGTTTCGGAGGAATCATCGGCGAGCAGTACTTC | CASSFGGIIGEQYF
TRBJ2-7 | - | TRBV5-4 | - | TGTGCCAGCAGCTTGGTGGGGGCGGCCTACGAGCAGTACTTC | CASSLVGAAYEQYF
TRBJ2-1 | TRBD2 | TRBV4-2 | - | TGTGCCAGCAGCCAAGACAGCCGCGGGAGGGCCGGACGCGATGAGCAGTTCTTC | CASSQDSRGRAGRDEQFF